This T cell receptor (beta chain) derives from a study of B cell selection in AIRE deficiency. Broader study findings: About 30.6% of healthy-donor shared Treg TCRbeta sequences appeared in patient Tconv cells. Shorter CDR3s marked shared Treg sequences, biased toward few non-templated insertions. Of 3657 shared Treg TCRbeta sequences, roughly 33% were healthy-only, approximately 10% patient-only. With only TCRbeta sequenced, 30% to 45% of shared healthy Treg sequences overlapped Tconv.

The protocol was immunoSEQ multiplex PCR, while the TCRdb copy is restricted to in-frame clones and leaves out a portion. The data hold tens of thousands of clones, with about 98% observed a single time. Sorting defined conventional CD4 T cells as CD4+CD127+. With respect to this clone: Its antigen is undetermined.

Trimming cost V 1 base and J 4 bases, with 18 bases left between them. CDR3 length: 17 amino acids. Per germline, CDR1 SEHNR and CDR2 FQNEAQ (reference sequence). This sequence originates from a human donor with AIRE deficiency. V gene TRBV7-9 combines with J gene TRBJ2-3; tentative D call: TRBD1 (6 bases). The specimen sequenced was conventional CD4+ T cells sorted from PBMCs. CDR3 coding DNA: TGTGCCAGCAGCTTAGGCCACAGGGTCCTTAAGGCAGATACGCAGTATTTT. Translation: CASSLGHRVLKADTQYF.